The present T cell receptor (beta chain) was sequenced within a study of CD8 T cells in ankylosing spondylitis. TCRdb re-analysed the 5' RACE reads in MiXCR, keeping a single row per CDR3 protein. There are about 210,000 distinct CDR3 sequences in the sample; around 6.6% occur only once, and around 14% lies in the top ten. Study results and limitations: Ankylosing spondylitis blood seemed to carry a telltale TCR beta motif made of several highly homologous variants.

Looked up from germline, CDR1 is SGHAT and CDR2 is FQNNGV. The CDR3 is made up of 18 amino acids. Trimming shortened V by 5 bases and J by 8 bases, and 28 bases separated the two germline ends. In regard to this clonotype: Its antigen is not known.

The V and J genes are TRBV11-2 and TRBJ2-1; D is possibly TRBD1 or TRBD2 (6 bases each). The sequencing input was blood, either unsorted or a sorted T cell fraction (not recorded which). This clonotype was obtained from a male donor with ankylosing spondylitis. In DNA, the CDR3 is TGTGCCAGCAGCCCGCCGGACAGACTACAATCGGAGGGATATGAGCAGTTCTTC. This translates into CASSPPDRLQSEGYEQFF.